This is a list of T cell receptor beta chains from one sample in a study of OX40 agonist ivuxolimab in advanced cancers. Only in-frame clones appear in the TCRdb table, and some are missing; sequencing was by immunoSEQ multiplex PCR. The sample carries approximately 15,000 clones, approximately 84% recorded once. Material: CD4+ or CD8+ T cells sorted from blood, obtained in a trial of the OX40 agonist ivuxolimab. Receptors originate from an adult with an advanced solid tumor such as melanoma, head and neck, liver or kidney cancer. Each CDR3 is given with its conserved first and last residue.

TRBV6-1	TRBJ1-5	CASREEGDLNQPQHF
TRBV4-1	TRBJ2-5	CASSPRGLGGSETQYF
TRBV27	TRBJ2-1	CASTTGGSYNEQFF
TRBV6-1	TRBJ2-1	CASSDLGNEQFF
TRBV6-5	TRBJ2-1	CASSPGLGRLYEQFF
TRBV10-3	TRBJ1-1	CAISASSDTEAFF
TRBV25-1	TRBJ1-2	CATRTGIGYTF
TRBV19	TRBJ2-7	CASQPTGGVGEQYF
TRBV18	TRBJ1-5	CASSPEGGQGDQPQHF
TRBV5-1	TRBJ1-2	CASSFGPQDQRRGYTF
TRBV7-9	TRBJ2-1	CASSSGLAGPNEQFF
TRBV7-9	-	CASSLEATFYEQYF
TRBV13	TRBJ2-7	CASGFVSSYEQYF
TRBV25-1	TRBJ1-1	CASSVGTEAFF
TRBV4-3	TRBJ2-7	CASSQEGLGAGVYEQYF
TRBV7-2	TRBJ2-3	CASSLDPGMGTDTQYF
TRBV10-3	TRBJ2-7	CASAPPSSYEQYF
TRBV10-3	TRBJ1-6	CAISDISSPLHF
TRBV28	TRBJ1-1	CASKSDLNTEAFF
TRBV10-3	TRBJ1-1	CAIGDLGMNTEAFF
TRBV15	TRBJ2-2	CATSREANTGELFF
TRBV27	TRBJ2-7	CASSLSGDSYEQYF
TRBV2	TRBJ2-7	CASSGLGQGTEQYF
TRBV19	TRBJ2-7	CASSIGRGLSYEQYF
TRBV5-1	TRBJ1-6	CASGWGSYDNSPLHF
TRBV5-1	TRBJ2-7	CASSIGQGQSYEQYF
TRBV4-3	TRBJ2-7	CASSQDKVGGPGDEQYF
TRBV5-4	TRBJ2-1	CASSSSSVNEQFF
TRBV27	TRBJ1-1	CATRVHMNTEAFF
TRBV28	TRBJ2-3	CAIEREGLRSTDTQYF
TRBV28	TRBJ2-3	CASSLARQGAGIDTQYF
TRBV5-6	TRBJ1-3	CASSKQGSSGNTIYF
TRBV28	TRBJ1-1	CASSNRGVMNTEAFF
TRBV11-2	TRBJ2-2	CASSLPRSGSGELFF
TRBV6-1	TRBJ1-1	CASSGSGTGGAFFTEAFF
TRBV5-1	TRBJ2-1	CASSPGLINEQFF
TRBV6-1	TRBJ1-1	CASRAGQNEAFF
TRBV9	TRBJ1-4	CASSGGGGEANEKLFF
TRBV11-3	TRBJ2-7	CASSTTGTSGTEQYF
TRBV7-7	TRBJ2-7	CASTRRIASGEIYEQYF
TRBV28	TRBJ2-1	CASSAEGDQSFYNEQFF
TRBV7-2	TRBJ2-2	CASSIGRTGRSPGELFF
TRBV30	TRBJ1-1	CAWSFYGVGTEAFF
TRBV7-9	TRBJ1-3	CASSPTRGVSGNTIYF
TRBV6-5	TRBJ2-2	CATGLNTGELFF
TRBV18	TRBJ2-2	CASSPGYAGELFF
TRBV9	TRBJ2-2	CASSAGTSGTGELFF
TRBV4-3	TRBJ2-3	CASSQGSGGRDTQYF
TRBV27	TRBJ2-1	CASTLSGGTPGEQFF
TRBV19	TRBJ2-7	CATSTSGPTEQYF
TRBV6-5	TRBJ2-3	CASSTRQTTDTQYF
TRBV5-1	TRBJ2-7	CASSLGTRGWEQYF